Below are 21 T cell receptor beta chains sequenced from a single sample in a study of blood T cell repertoires in COVID-19. Profiled with immunoSEQ multiplex PCR; TCRdb holds only in-frame clones, not every one. The sample shows about 60,000 clones, more than 85% of them seen only once. The sequencing input was peripheral blood. The receptors were sampled from a man in his fifties or sixties with acute or convalescent COVID-19.

Comment on this clone: Other DNA sequences in this specimen translate into the identical CDR3. The chain is built from TRBV9 and TRBJ2-1, with a possible D match to TRBD1 (6 bases). V lost 5 bases and J lost 4, with 16 bases in between. This CDR3 comprises 15 residues. Germline V CDR1 and CDR2: SGDLS, YYNGEE. The CDR3 sequence: CASRGPGQGYNEQFF. The CDR3 DNA reads as TGTGCCAGCAGGGGGCCGGGACAAGGATACAATGAGCAGTTCTTC.

The gene calls are TRBV29-1 and TRBJ2-4; D perhaps matches TRBD1 (6 bases). Trimming took 4 bases from V and 9 from J, leaving 7 bases between them. Per the germline V gene, CDR1 is SQVTM and CDR2 is ANQGSEA. The CDR3 extends over 10 amino acids. CDR3 nucleotides: TGCAGCGTTGGCAGGGGCATTCAGTACTTC. Its translation is CSVGRGIQYF.

This clone came up once. The gene calls are TRBV2 and TRBJ2-2; TRBD2 agrees at 12 bases. The CDR3 spans 15 residues. Germline V gene lookup returns CDR1 SNHLY and CDR2 FYNNEI. V trimming: 8 bases; J trimming: 8 bases; junction bases outside the gene matches: 9. The CDR3 region is CASVGTSGSRGELFF. CDR3 in DNA: TGTGCCAGCGTAGGGACTAGCGGGTCTAGAGGGGAGCTGTTTTTT.

The chain uses TRBV28 and TRBJ2-1; D may be TRBD1 (6 bases). Trimming stripped 3 bases from V and 1 base from J, with 10 bases between. Germline-derived CDR1 and CDR2 are MDHEN and SYDVKM. The CDR3 loop spans 15 amino acids. For the CDR3, the DNA is TGTGCCAGCAGTTTGACAGGCCTATCCTACAATGAGCAGTTCTTC. Translated: CASSLTGLSYNEQFF.

The rearrangement links TRBV2 to TRBJ2-1, with 9 bases identical to TRBD1. Germline trimming cut 7 bases from V and 8 bases from J; bases unmatched to any gene: 12. The CDR3 sequence is 15 residues long. Looked up from germline, CDR1 is SNHLY and CDR2 is FYNNEI. This chain's CDR3 is CASNGGTGIRDEQFF. In nucleotides, the CDR3 is TGTGCCAGCAACGGAGGGACAGGGATTCGGGATGAGCAGTTCTTC.

The chain couples TRBV4-2 to TRBJ1-5; D is undetermined. V was clipped by 0 bases and J by 2 bases, with 11 bases between them. CDR3 size: 16 residues. Germline V gene data show CDR1 as LGHNA and CDR2 as YNFKEQ. The CDR3 region has the DNA TGTGCCAGCAGCCAAGATAATAGAGGTGGCAATCAGCCCCAGCATTTT. Its translation: CASSQDNRGGNQPQHF.

This rearrangement joins TRBV6-2 or TRBV6-3 to TRBJ2-2; the match to TRBD1 covers 7 bases. Germline V gene sequence: CDR1 MNHEY, CDR2 SVGEGT. The CDR3 covers 19 residues. After removal of 2 bases from V and 5 bases from J, the junction contained 17 bases not matched to a gene. The CDR3 protein is CASSYLTGVTPEGTGELFF. The CDR3, as DNA: TGTGCCAGCAGTTACCTCACAGGGGTCACACCCGAGGGAACCGGGGAGCTGTTTTTT.

The chain recombines TRBV27 with TRBJ1-1; TRBD1 is a possible D gene (5 bases). The CDR3 is 13 amino acids. The germline V and J ends were trimmed by 8 bases and 1 base, with 11 bases remaining between them. Germline V gene data show CDR1 as MNHEY and CDR2 as SMNVEV (reference sequence). This CDR3 reads CASAPGGNTEAFF. The CDR3 DNA sequence: TGTGCCAGCGCCCCCGGGGGGAACACTGAAGCTTTCTTT.

This rearrangement joins TRBV28 to TRBJ1-1; no definite D call. V lost 3 bases to trimming and J lost 5 bases, with 13 bases between them. This CDR3 contains 14 residues. Germline CDR1 and CDR2: MDHEN and SYDVKM. The CDR3 sequence: CASSLPGKETEAFF. The CDR3 coding sequence is TGTGCCAGCAGTTTGCCCGGAAAGGAGACTGAAGCTTTCTTT.

This clone was counted a single time. V and J are TRBV11-1 and TRBJ2-1; D is possibly TRBD1 (5 bases). Germline values: CDR1 SGHAT, CDR2 FQDESV (reference sequence). V lost 5 bases to trimming and J lost 1 base, with 12 bases between them. This CDR3 comprises 15 residues. The CDR3 loop reads CASSLDRESYNEQFF. The CDR3 region has the DNA TGTGCCAGCAGCCTCGACAGAGAGTCCTACAATGAGCAGTTCTTC.

V is TRBV7-3 and J is TRBJ2-1, with D possibly being TRBD1 (5 bases). Between the trimmed V and J ends, which lost 8 bases and 8 bases, there was a span of 10 bases. Germline values: CDR1 SGHTA, CDR2 FQGTGA. The length of the CDR3 is 11 residues. CDR3 bases: TGTGCCAGCGGCCAGGGCGATGAGCAGTTCTTC. Protein product: CASGQGDEQFF.

The genes are TRBV11-3 and TRBJ2-2, with a weak D call TRBD1 (7 bases). Germline V lookup: CDR1 SGHNT, CDR2 YENEEA. CDR3 length: 15 amino acids. V lost 3 bases and J lost 5, with 13 bases in between. The CDR3 loop is CASSLRQGGTGELFF. The CDR3 nucleotides are TGTGCCAGCAGCTTGAGGCAGGGGGGAACCGGGGAGCTGTTTTTT.

A note on this clone: At one boundary the junction diverges from the germline segment, which might be a read error. V and J are TRBV6-4 and TRBJ2-1; 12 bases fit TRBD2. The CDR3 runs 21 residues. Looked up from germline, CDR1 is MRHNA and CDR2 is SNTAGT. CDR3 sequence: CASTDQGRGLAGGSSYNEQFF. For the CDR3, the DNA is TGTGCCAGCACTGACCAAGGACGAGGGCTAGCGGGAGGGAGCTCCTACAATGAGCAGTTCTTC.

DNA for the CDR3: TGTGCCAGCAGCTTTGCGGCTCTTCAGTTCTTC. The encoded protein is CASSFAALQFF. This chain links TRBV5-4 with TRBJ2-1; D is unclear. Germline lookup yields CDR1 SGHNT and CDR2 YYREEE (reference sequence). V lost 2 bases, J lost 13 bases, and 10 bases lay in between. The CDR3 runs 11 residues.

The chain links TRBV7-3 to TRBJ1-1; 8 bases line up with TRBD1. The V and J ends lost 1 base and 3 bases, in that order; junction bases with no gene match: 1. This CDR3 is 14 amino acids long. Germline V gene sequence: CDR1 SGHTA, CDR2 FQGTGA. The CDR3 region has the DNA TGTGCCAGCAGCTTAAACAGGGGGGACACTGAAGCTTTCTTT. Residues: CASSLNRGDTEAFF.

The rearrangement joins TRBV4-2 to TRBJ2-3; TRBD2 is a possible D gene (6 bases). V was clipped by 4 bases and J by 3 bases, with 17 bases between them. This CDR3 has 16 residues. Germline loops: CDR1 LGHNA, CDR2 YNFKEQ. The chain's CDR3 is CASSPQVGSRTDTQYF. Written as DNA, the CDR3 is TGTGCCAGCAGCCCCCAGGTCGGGAGCCGGACAGATACGCAGTATTTT.

The chain recombines TRBV15 with TRBJ2-2, with D possibly matching TRBD2 (6 bases). This CDR3 spans 17 amino acids. The V end lost 1 base, the J end lost 1 base, and 13 bases lay between the germline ends. Per germline, CDR1 LNHNV and CDR2 YYDKDF (reference sequence). In DNA, the CDR3 is TGTGCCACCAGCAGAGCCCCGGCGGGGAGGAACACCGGGGAGCTGTTTTTT. Protein product: CATSRAPAGRNTGELFF.

This clone has a handful of counts. The chain is built from TRBV28 and TRBJ2-3; 7 bases are shared with TRBD1. Germline assignment: CDR1 MDHEN and CDR2 SYDVKM. This CDR3 is built from 14 residues. Losses at the gene ends were 2 bases for V and 6 bases for J; bases not matched to a gene: 5. CDR3 in DNA: TGTGCCAGCAGTTTAGACAGGGCTGGGGATACGCAGTATTTT. It is translated as CASSLDRAGDTQYF.

V and J are TRBV6-1 and TRBJ1-3; D gene unclear. Germline V lookup: CDR1 MNHNS, CDR2 SASEGT. This CDR3 region has 16 residues. Between the trimmed V and J ends, which lost 2 bases and 2 bases, there was a span of 13 bases. The CDR3 DNA reads as TGTGCCAGCAGTGAATCGGGTGACTCCGCTGGAAACACCATATATTTT. It codes for CASSESGDSAGNTIYF.

The rearrangement joins TRBV6-2 or TRBV6-3 to TRBJ1-1, with a weak D call TRBD1 (6 bases). V lost 4 bases and J 2 bases, leaving 14 bases between the germline ends. The CDR3 length is 15 residues. CDR1 and CDR2 from the germline V gene are MNHEY and SVGEGT. CDR3 DNA: TGTGCCAGCAGTTTGATAGGGGGATATAACACTGAAGCTTTCTTT. Its translation: CASSLIGGYNTEAFF.

The gene calls are TRBV9 and TRBJ1-5; D is ambiguous. The CDR3 has 14 amino acids. Trimming pared 1 base from V and 3 bases from J, leaving 8 bases between. CDR1 is SGDLS, CDR2 YYNGEE, per germline. The CDR3 protein is CASSVSSNNQPQHF. The CDR3 DNA reads as TGTGCCAGCAGCGTATCAAGCAACAATCAGCCCCAGCATTTT.